This entry lists 21 T cell receptor beta chains sequenced from one sample in a study of T cells after yellow fever vaccination. MiXCR was run by TCRdb on the 5' RACE reads, yielding one entry per CDR3 protein. The sample lists a few hundred thousand distinct CDR3 sequences, 7% to 10% occurring once. The material was PBMCs, obtained roughly 46 days after the first yellow fever vaccination. These receptors all stem from a man aged 18 to 29 who received the YFV17D yellow fever vaccine.

This clonotype has at least ten counts. The rearrangement uses TRBV5-5 and TRBJ1-1; D is uncertain. The ends were cut back, 0 bases at V and 5 bases at J, with 14 bases in the middle. CDR1 and CDR2 from the germline V gene are SGHKS and YYEKEE (reference sequence). The CDR3 is made up of 15 amino acids. CDR3 DNA sequence: TGTGCCAGCAGCTTGGGGGCGCCCGGTGGTACTGAAGCTTTCTTT. It specifies CASSLGAPGGTEAFF.

J is TRBJ2-1 and V is TRBV5-1; D is ambiguous. The length of the CDR3 is 15 residues. V lost 4 bases to trimming and J lost 10 bases, with 21 bases between them. Germline CDR1 is SGHRS and CDR2 is YFSETQ. Written as DNA, the CDR3 is TGCGCCAGCAGCCCGATAAGGGATATTTCTACGGAGCAGTTCTTC. It encodes CASSPIRDISTEQFF.

The chain is built from TRBV29-1 and TRBJ1-3; a weak D match, TRBD1 (6 bases). V shed 8 bases and J shed 4 bases, with 15 bases lying between them. The CDR3 has 13 amino acids. The germline V gene encodes CDR1 SQVTM and CDR2 ANQGSEA. CDR3 sequence (DNA): TGCAGCCACTCAGGGGATGGCGGAAACACCATATATTTT. Translated, it gives CSHSGDGGNTIYF.

This clonotype was found a few times. The chain carries TRBV5-1 and TRBJ1-2; TRBD1 might be the D (6 bases). This CDR3 spans 14 amino acids. Germline CDR1 is SGHRS and CDR2 is YFSETQ. Trimming shortened V by 1 base and J by 5 bases, and 12 bases separated the two germline ends. The CDR3 loop is CASSLTRDNYGYTF. The CDR3 nucleotides are TGCGCCAGCAGCTTGACCCGGGACAATTATGGCTACACCTTC.

This sequence joins TRBV5-5 and TRBJ2-3, with a weak D call TRBD2 (6 bases). The V end was cut by 2 bases, the J end by 6 bases, with 13 bases between. The CDR3 extends over 14 amino acids. In germline, CDR1 is SGHKS, CDR2 YYEKEE (reference sequence). CDR3 nucleotides: TGTGCCAGCAGCTTCGAGACTAGTCTCGATACGCAGTATTTT. Its translation is CASSFETSLDTQYF.

This clonotype came up a few times. The V call is TRBV4-3, the J call TRBJ1-5; D uncertain. The germline V gene has CDR1 LGHNA and CDR2 YSLEER. CDR3 length equals 15 residues. Between the trimmed V and J ends, which lost 0 bases and 6 bases, there was a span of 12 bases. CDR3 sequence: CASSQDRTDGQPQHF. The CDR3 DNA sequence: TGCGCCAGCAGCCAAGATCGGACCGACGGTCAGCCCCAGCATTTT.

This clonotype has just a few counts. The J gene is TRBJ2-5, the V gene TRBV20-1; the D call may be TRBD1 or TRBD2 (5 bases each). The V end was cut by 3 bases, the J end by 2 bases, with 13 bases between. Germline values: CDR1 DFQATT, CDR2 SNEGSKA (reference sequence). The CDR3 runs 14 residues. The CDR3 spells CSARVGEGQETQYF. In nucleotides, the CDR3 is TGCAGTGCTAGGGTGGGGGAAGGGCAAGAGACCCAGTACTTC.

This clonotype was seen more than once but under ten times. The gene calls are TRBV7-9 and TRBJ2-7; TRBD2 matches at 9 bases. The trim removed 4 bases at V and 5 bases at J, leaving 9 bases unmatched. CDR1 is SEHNR and CDR2 is FQNEAQ in the germline V gene (reference sequence). The length of the CDR3 is 15 residues. CDR3 sequence: CASSSPGTSRHEQYF. The CDR3 DNA follows: TGTGCCAGCAGCTCGCCCGGGACTAGCCGCCACGAGCAGTACTTC.

V is TRBV15 and J is TRBJ2-7; the D is unclear. V was trimmed by 2 bases and J by 0 bases, leaving 11 bases between them. Per the germline V gene, CDR1 is LNHNV and CDR2 is YYDKDF (reference sequence). The CDR3 runs 15 residues. This CDR3 reads CATSRTLADSYEQYV. CDR3 sequence (DNA): TGTGCCACCAGCAGAACCCTTGCGGACTCCTACGAGCAGTACGTC.

This clonotype was seen a handful of times. V gene TRBV4-1 combines with J gene TRBJ2-4, with D possibly TRBD2 on 5 matching bases. Germline values: CDR1 MGHRA, CDR2 YSYEKL. This CDR3 is 16 amino acids long. The V end lost 1 base, the J end lost 0 bases, and 10 bases lay between the germline ends. CDR3 loop: CASSQVVGLAKNIQYF. The CDR3 nucleotides read TGCGCCAGCAGCCAAGTCGTTGGACTAGCCAAAAACATTCAGTACTTC.

This clonotype was seen ten or more times. This chain connects TRBV4-3 to TRBJ2-1; D gene unclear. The V and J ends lost 5 bases and 3 bases respectively, with 8 bases between them. The CDR3 spans 13 residues. Germline assignment: CDR1 LGHNA and CDR2 YSLEER. CDR3 sequence: CASSRNLYNEQFF. The CDR3 coding sequence is TGCGCCAGCAGCAGAAATCTCTACAATGAGCAGTTCTTC.

There are a few counts of this clonotype. The chain carries TRBV7-2 and TRBJ2-2; D is possibly TRBD2 (5 bases). Looked up from germline, CDR1 is SGHTA and CDR2 is FQGNSA. V dropped 5 bases and J dropped 7 bases, with 14 bases sitting between them. This CDR3 has 14 amino acids. Here the CDR3 DNA reads TGTGCCAGCAGCCGAGCCCCTGGAGGCGGGGAGCTGTTTTTT. Protein: CASSRAPGGGELFF.

The sample holds a few counts of this clonotype. The V and J genes are TRBV7-2 and TRBJ1-1; 8 bases line up with TRBD1. The CDR3 totals 13 residues. Trimming took 9 bases from V and 1 from J; bases not matched to a gene: 4. Germline CDR1 reads SGHTA; CDR2 reads FQGNSA. The CDR3 sequence is CASDQGANTEAFF. For the CDR3, the DNA is TGTGCCAGTGATCAGGGGGCGAACACTGAAGCTTTCTTT.

The chain uses TRBV4-3 and TRBJ1-1, with TRBD1 identical over 7 bases. The length of the CDR3 is 16 residues. Trimming removed 0 bases from V and 6 bases from J; junction bases left unmatched: 10. CDR1 and CDR2 (germline): LGHNA, YSLEER. The chain's CDR3 is CASSQDYSNRGAEAFF. As DNA, the CDR3 is TGCGCCAGCAGCCAAGACTACTCCAACAGGGGAGCTGAAGCTTTCTTT.

V and J are TRBV20-1 and TRBJ2-3; the D gene is possibly TRBD2 (7 bases). This CDR3 contains 14 residues. V dropped 7 bases and J dropped 8 bases, with 22 bases sitting between them. The germline V gene encodes CDR1 DFQATT and CDR2 SNEGSKA (reference sequence). The CDR3 bases are TGCAGTGGGGGGGGCAGTTCTCTATACGGTACGCAGTATTTT. It yields the protein CSGGGSSLYGTQYF.

This clonotype was recorded many times. This sequence joins TRBV11-2 and TRBJ2-5; the D is unclear. Germline lookup yields CDR1 SGHAT and CDR2 FQNNGV. The CDR3 is 14 amino acids. V lost 2 bases, J lost 3 bases, and 10 bases lay in between. The CDR3 sequence is CASSLMMAEETQYF. The DNA for the CDR3 is TGTGCCAGCAGCTTAATGATGGCGGAAGAGACCCAGTACTTC.

This clonotype showed up many times. This rearrangement joins TRBV9 to TRBJ2-7; D remains unclear. Germline-derived CDR1 and CDR2 are SGDLS and YYNGEE. The CDR3 consists of 14 residues. V was trimmed by 4 bases and J by 7 bases, leaving 18 bases between them. CDR3 nucleotides: TGTGCCAGCAGCTACTCCCCCTCCCCCGGGGAGCAGTACTTC. Protein sequence: CASSYSPSPGEQYF.

This clonotype was seen more than once but under ten times. V usage is TRBV9 and J usage is TRBJ2-3; either TRBD1 or TRBD2 may supply D (6 bases each). Germline V gene sequence: CDR1 SGDLS, CDR2 YYNGEE. V lost 7 bases and J lost 8, with 26 bases in between. This CDR3 has 16 residues. Written as DNA, the CDR3 is TGTGCCAGCGGATTAGGGGGGCACAGATCCAGTAGTACGCAGTATTTT. It translates to CASGLGGHRSSSTQYF.

There are many counts of this clonotype. The rearrangement uses TRBV12-3 or TRBV12-4 and TRBJ2-2; no clear D gene. CDR3 size: 14 residues. V dropped 2 bases and J dropped 4 bases, with 8 bases sitting between them. CDR3 protein: CASSLSQFTGELFF. The CDR3 nucleotides are TGTGCCAGCAGTTTATCCCAATTCACCGGGGAGCTGTTTTTT.

The genes are TRBV7-2 and TRBJ2-2; no definite D call. CDR3 length equals 15 residues. Trimming stripped 3 bases from V and 4 bases from J, with 12 bases between. Germline V CDR1 and CDR2: SGHTA, FQGNSA. The CDR3 reads CASSFVSLPTGELFF. The CDR3 DNA follows: TGTGCCAGCAGCTTTGTTTCGCTTCCCACCGGGGAGCTGTTTTTT.

Points on this clonotype: This may arise from a read error, as a much more abundant clone is one base away. The chain couples TRBV20-1 to TRBJ1-5; maybe TRBD1 (5 bases). The germline gives CDR1 DFQATT, CDR2 SNEGSKA (reference sequence). The CDR3 has 13 residues. In nucleotides, the CDR3 is TGCAGTGGAAGCGGGGACGGCAATCAGCTCCAGCATTTT. This gives the protein CSGSGDGNQLQHF.